This T cell receptor beta chain was captured by sequencing in a study of CXCR3-negative and CXCR3-positive naive CD8 T cells. Study findings and constraints: Partial loss of CXCR3 expression followed cryopreservation; most assays used fresh PBMCs. Naive cells with CXCR3 showed TRB CDR3s that were more hydrophobic than those in CXCR3-negative naive cells.

Concerning this clonotype: Its target is not known.

The libraries of TRB cDNA were prepared using 5' RACE with UMI labels. For each CDR3 protein, TCRdb gives one entry from its re-call of the 5' RACE reads, without DNA. The listing records thousands of distinct CDR3 sequences. The sorter processed each CD8+ T cell subset in triplicate at roughly 280,000 cells apiece. A CD45RO-CCR7+CD27+CD95- phenotype identified naive CD8+ T cells. The germline gives CDR1 MGHDK, CDR2 SYGVNS. CDR3 length: 11 residues. V and J are TRBV25-1 and TRBJ2-7. The TCR originated in a human donor in good health. Some clones in this sample may be carry-over from other donors' samples. Sequenced: naive CXCR3- CD8+ T cells from blood. The subset denotes: CD45RO-CCR7+CD27+CD95- naive CD8+ T cells lacking CXCR3 (TNR3-). The CDR3 sequence is CASTSYSEQYF.